This T cell receptor beta chain is from a study of blood T cell repertoires in COVID-19. About the study: Acute and convalescent COVID-19 specimens originated in the United States, Italy and Spain.

Original handling: How many nucleated cells were present was estimated from reference gene primer amplification. Method: immunoSEQ multiplex PCR; TCRdb's copy keeps in-frame clones and lacks some. The V and J calls and the clone size are those of that table, but D and trimming were determined from the DNA. This repertoire shows just over 300,000 clones, 89% found once; its top ten account for less than 2%. The CDR3 runs to 15 residues. Trimming took 6 bases from V and 3 from J; bases not matched to a gene: 4. Per germline, CDR1 MDHEN and CDR2 SYDVKM. Sequencing was carried out using peripheral blood. The origin of this receptor is a woman aged 25 to 39 with COVID-19, enrolled during active disease. The V and J genes are TRBV28 and TRBJ2-7; 14 bases match TRBD2. The DNA for the CDR3 is TGTGCCAGCAGGGGACTAGCGGGGGCCGTCTACGAGCAGTACGTC. Translating gives CASRGLAGAVYEQYV.